One sample yielded the 21 T cell receptor beta chains listed below, sequenced in a study of shared clonotypes between healthy human individuals. Positively selected for CCR7, the CD45RO-negative cells used as naive CD8 cells excluded terminally differentiated effector memory CD45RA+ cells. Clones were sequenced by immunoSEQ multiplex PCR, and TCRdb holds only the in-frame ones, with some missing. The table has about 2 million clones, roughly 94% seen once. Sequenced: naive CD8+ T cells sorted from blood. The receptor source for this set is a young man in good health.

The V and J genes are TRBV7-9 and TRBJ1-1; TRBD1 is a possible D gene (5 bases). This CDR3 is 15 amino acids long. From germline, CDR1 is SEHNR and CDR2 FQNEAQ (reference sequence). V was trimmed by 5 bases and J by 2 bases, leaving 15 bases between them. This CDR3 reads CASSPYQTDNTEAFF. The CDR3 bases are TGTGCCAGCAGCCCCTACCAGACAGATAACACTGAAGCTTTCTTT. The full variable domain, in which reference TRBV7-9 and TRBJ1-1 provide the parts outside the CDR3, is DTGVSQNPRHKITKRGQNVTFRCDPISEHNRLYWYRQTLGQGPEFLTYFQNEAQLEKSRLLSDRFSAERPKGSFSTLEIQRTEQGDSAMYLCASSPYQTDNTEAFFGQGTRLTVV.

The chain is built from TRBV10-3 and TRBJ2-5; D is ambiguous. The end of the DNA aligns better with TRBJ2-7, so the J call may be wrong. The germline gives CDR1 ENHRY, CDR2 SYGVKD. The CDR3 extends over 13 amino acids. DNA of the CDR3: TGTGCCATCAGTGAAGGGCATTCCTACGAGCAGTACTTC. This codes for CAISEGHSYEQYF.

The V call is TRBV5-4, the J call TRBJ2-7, with 8 bases fitting TRBD1. The CDR3 extends over 15 amino acids. Germline lookup yields CDR1 SGHNT and CDR2 YYREEE (reference sequence). V was clipped by 2 bases and J by 5 bases; unmatched bases: 9. CDR3 loop: CASSFTQGGLNEQYF. CDR3 sequence (DNA): TGTGCCAGCAGCTTCACACAGGGGGGATTGAACGAGCAGTACTTC.

This chain joins TRBV19 and TRBJ1-5, with no clear D. V was trimmed by 3 bases and J by 0 bases, leaving 9 bases between them. Germline V lookup: CDR1 LNHDA, CDR2 SQIVND (reference sequence). There are 15 residues in the CDR3. CDR3 protein: CASSILLGSNQPQHF. CDR3 nucleotides: TGTGCCAGTAGTATTCTACTCGGTAGCAATCAGCCCCAGCATTTT.

This clone has only one observation. This rearrangement joins TRBV6-5 to TRBJ1-2; tentative D call: TRBD1 (5 bases). Trimming took off 6 bases at V and 4 bases at J, with 12 bases between the two ends. CDR1 is MNHEY, CDR2 SVGAGI, per germline. The CDR3 has 13 amino acids. The DNA of the CDR3 is TGTGCCAGCAGCCCCGGAGGGGTCTATGGCTACACCTTC. This translates into CASSPGGVYGYTF.

This clone has only one observation. The chain is built from TRBV4-3 and TRBJ1-3, with a tentative D call TRBD1 (6 bases). CDR1 and CDR2 from the germline V gene are LGHNA and YSLEER. V lost 4 bases and J 4 bases, leaving 11 bases between the germline ends. CDR3 size: 14 residues. CDR3 bases: TGCGCCAGCAGCCCAAACCAGGGGGGAAACACCATATATTTT. Its translation is CASSPNQGGNTIYF.

The chain has TRBV4-3 and TRBJ1-5, with D perhaps TRBD1 (6 bases). Germline assignment: CDR1 LGHNA and CDR2 YSLEER. The CDR3 is made up of 15 amino acids. The V and J ends lost 4 bases and 7 bases respectively, with 17 bases between them. The CDR3 spells CASSPRWGAGQPQHF. CDR3 DNA sequence: TGCGCCAGCAGCCCGCGTTGGGGGGCAGGGCAGCCCCAGCATTTT.

A single count supports this clone. V and J are TRBV6-1 and TRBJ2-2, with no clear D. The CDR3 extends over 13 amino acids. Trimming shortened V by 7 bases and J by 3 bases, and 9 bases separated the two germline ends. From germline, CDR1 is MNHNS and CDR2 SASEGT. The CDR3 nucleotides read TGTGCCAGCACCCAAAGGGACACCGGGGAGCTGTTTTTT. It is translated as CASTQRDTGELFF.

The CDR3 protein is CASSEAGLAGDEQFF. CDR3 bases: TGTGCCAGCAGTGAAGCCGGACTAGCGGGAGATGAGCAGTTCTTC. The V gene is TRBV2, the J gene TRBJ2-1; 13 positions agree with TRBD2. There are 15 residues in the CDR3. CDR1 and CDR2 from the germline V gene are SNHLY and FYNNEI. V trimming: 0 bases; J trimming: 8 bases; junction bases outside the gene matches: 1. The variable domain in full, completed from reference TRBV2 and TRBJ2-1, reads EPEVTQTPSHQVTQMGQEVILRCVPISNHLYFYWYRQILGQKVEFLVSFYNNEISEKSEIFDDQFSVERPDGSNFTLKIRSTKLEDSAMYFCASSEAGLAGDEQFFGPGTRLTVL.

CDR3 in DNA: TGTGCCAGCAGCGTTGGGACTAGCGGCCACGAGCAGTACTTC. Its protein product is CASSVGTSGHEQYF. This chain connects TRBV9 to TRBJ2-7; 11 bases are shared with TRBD2. With 2 bases clipped from V and 5 bases from J, the junction kept 3 bases outside the gene matches. CDR3 length equals 14 residues. CDR1 and CDR2 from the germline V gene are SGDLS and YYNGEE. The variable domain in full, with the rest retrieved from reference TRBV9 and TRBJ2-7, is DSGVTQTPKHLITATGQRVTLRCSPRSGDLSVYWYQQSLDQGLQFLIQYYNGEERAKGNILERFSAQQFPDLHSELNLSSLELGDSALYFCASSVGTSGHEQYFGPGTRLTVT.

Concerning this clone: The sample contains more than one DNA sequence encoding this CDR3. This sequence joins TRBV9 and TRBJ2-1; TRBD2 matches at 10 bases. Trimming took 2 bases from V and 2 from J; bases not matched to a gene: 4. This CDR3 spans 16 amino acids. Germline assignment: CDR1 SGDLS and CDR2 YYNGEE. The DNA for the CDR3 is TGTGCCAGCAGCGTGGTAGCGGGGGGTCCCTACAATGAGCAGTTCTTC. It translates to CASSVVAGGPYNEQFF.

V gene TRBV7-9 combines with J gene TRBJ2-7, with 8 bases matching TRBD1. Germline V gene data show CDR1 as SEHNR and CDR2 as FQNEAQ (reference sequence). This CDR3 spans 15 amino acids. The V segment lost 1 base and the J segment 4 bases; nucleotides outside the gene matches: 6. CDR3 sequence reads: CASSLGQGLMYEQYF. CDR3 sequence (DNA): TGTGCCAGCAGCTTAGGACAGGGGTTGATGTACGAGCAGTACTTC.

Worth noting for this clone: The identical CDR3 is also encoded by other nucleotide sequences in the sample. The chain employs TRBV5-1 and TRBJ1-2; 7 positions agree with TRBD1. Looked up from germline, CDR1 is SGHRS and CDR2 is YFSETQ. The CDR3 has 14 residues. Trimming cost V 2 bases and J 0 bases; bases outside gene matches: 1. For the CDR3, the DNA is TGCGCCAGCAGCTTAGACAGGGCTAACTATGGCTACACCTTC. Its translation: CASSLDRANYGYTF.

The count of this clone is one. Other DNA sequences in this sample translate to the same CDR3. The chain combines TRBV10-3 with TRBJ2-2; possible D gene TRBD1, 6 bases. Germline V gene data show CDR1 as ENHRY and CDR2 as SYGVKD. The CDR3 runs 15 residues. V was shortened by 2 bases and J by 0 bases, with 7 bases between the two germline ends. The CDR3 sequence is CAISEGTTNTGELFF. The CDR3 region has the DNA TGTGCCATCAGTGAGGGGACAACGAACACCGGGGAGCTGTTTTTT.

With respect to this clone: Additional DNA sequences in this sample encode the identical CDR3. V is TRBV27 and J is TRBJ2-5; D may be TRBD1 (5 bases). V lost 2 bases to trimming and J lost 3 bases, with 7 bases between them. This CDR3 region has 13 residues. In germline, CDR1 is MNHEY, CDR2 SMNVEV (reference sequence). The CDR3 nucleotides are TGTGCCAGCAGTTTAGTAGGGGAAGAGACCCAGTACTTC. Protein product: CASSLVGEETQYF.

The chain carries TRBV19 and TRBJ2-7, with 7 bases lining up with TRBD1. CDR3 length equals 14 residues. The germline CDR1 and CDR2 sequences are LNHDA and SQIVND (reference sequence). J gave up 3 bases and V 5 bases, and 7 bases lay outside the gene matches. CDR3 amino acids: CASSSGTEVYEQYF. As DNA, the CDR3 is TGTGCCAGTAGTTCCGGGACAGAAGTCTACGAGCAGTACTTC.

In this sample, this clone turned up once. The gene calls are TRBV6-6 and TRBJ2-7, with D unresolved. Trimming removed 0 bases at V and 12 bases at J, with 12 bases between. Germline-derived CDR1 and CDR2 are MNHNY and SVGAGI (reference sequence). CDR3 length equals 12 residues. The CDR3 here is CASSYSDTFWYF. In DNA form, the CDR3 reads TGTGCCAGCAGTTACTCGGATACTTTCTGGTACTTC.

The chain joins TRBV27 to TRBJ2-7; 7 bases align to TRBD1. This CDR3 comprises 12 residues. V trimming: 6 bases; J trimming: 5 bases; junction bases outside the gene matches: 4. Germline assignment: CDR1 MNHEY and CDR2 SMNVEV (reference sequence). This CDR3 reads CASRTDRDEQYF. The CDR3 coding sequence is TGTGCCAGCAGGACCGACAGGGACGAGCAGTACTTC.

The rearrangement uses TRBV10-3 and TRBJ1-4, with D possibly matching TRBD1 (5 bases). Germline assignment: CDR1 ENHRY and CDR2 SYGVKD. This CDR3 has 15 residues. V shed 0 bases and J shed 6 bases, with 11 bases lying between them. Here the CDR3 DNA reads TGTGCCATCAGTGAGTCGAATTCCAGGGATGAAAAACTGTTTTTT. The encoded protein is CAISESNSRDEKLFF.

About this clone itself: At the DNA level, this CDR3 is encoded by other sequences in the same sample as well. V is TRBV5-6 and J is TRBJ2-5; D unresolved. Trimming took off 5 bases at V and 4 bases at J, with 9 bases between the two ends. The CDR3 has 12 residues. CDR1 and CDR2 (germline): SGHDT, YYEEEE. DNA of the CDR3: TGTGCCAGCAGTTTAGTTGGAGAGACCCAGTACTTC. The encoded protein is CASSLVGETQYF.

The chain is built from TRBV5-4 and TRBJ2-7, with D tentatively TRBD2 (6 bases). The CDR3 covers 13 residues. Trimming took off 3 bases at V and 7 bases at J, with 14 bases between the two ends. CDR1 and CDR2 from the germline V gene are SGHNT and YYREEE (reference sequence). The CDR3: CASSWAGSGEQYF. CDR3 DNA sequence: TGTGCCAGCAGCTGGGCGGGGAGCGGAGAGCAGTACTTC.